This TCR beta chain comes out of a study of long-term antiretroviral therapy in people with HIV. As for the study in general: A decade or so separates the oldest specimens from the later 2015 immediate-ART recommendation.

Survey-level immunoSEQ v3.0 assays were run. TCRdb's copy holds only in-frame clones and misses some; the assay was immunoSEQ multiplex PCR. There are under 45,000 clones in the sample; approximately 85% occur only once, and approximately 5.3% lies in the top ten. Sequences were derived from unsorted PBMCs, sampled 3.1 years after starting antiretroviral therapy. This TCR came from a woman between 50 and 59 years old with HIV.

CDR3 DNA sequence: TGTGCCAGCAGTGAAGAAGGGAGGGCGCGGGGGGATTTAGATACGCAGTATTTT. Its translation: CASSEEGRARGDLDTQYF. This chain uses TRBV2 with TRBJ2-3, with TRBD2 matching over 8 bases. In germline, CDR1 is SNHLY, CDR2 FYNNEI. This CDR3 is 18 amino acids long. V lost 1 base to trimming and J lost 5 bases; unmatched junction nucleotides: 14.